This T cell receptor (beta chain) derives from a study of blood T cell repertoires in COVID-19. Whole-study context: T cells, B-cell-depleted T cells, or PBMCs provided the cDNA or gDNA that served as material.

Original processing methods: Quantification of nucleated cells was approximated via reference gene primer amplification. Libraries were prepared by immunoSEQ multiplex PCR; TCRdb keeps only in-frame clonotypes and omits some of them. The DNA gave D and trimming, while V, J and clone size come from that table. The profile shows 70,000 to 90,000 clones, 78% of them singletons. The CDR3 covers 17 residues. Germline V CDR1 and CDR2: SGHRS, YFSETQ. V lost 1 base, J lost 4 bases, and 18 bases lay in between. V usage is TRBV5-1 and J usage is TRBJ2-1; D not resolved. Sequencing was done on a sample of peripheral blood. This TCR came from a human donor in a cohort sampled during active COVID-19. The CDR3 spells CASSLTEGRILYNEQFF. The CDR3 DNA sequence: TGCGCCAGCAGCTTGACAGAAGGCAGGATCCTTTACAATGAGCAGTTCTTC.